This T cell receptor (beta chain) was sequenced for a study of neurological immune-mediated disorders. The CDR3 is 15 residues long. Germline loops: CDR1 MGHDK, CDR2 SYGVNS. Between the trimmed V and J ends, which lost 3 bases and 6 bases, there was a span of 15 bases. This clonotype was counted ten times or more. Antigen specificity is unknown. A 10-nucleotide random UMI tagged transcripts in template-switch 5'RACE cDNA synthesis. Every sequencing run produced over 200 million TCR-beta sequences, and the sequences from any one run covered 15-18 subjects. TCRdb called the 5' RACE reads again in MiXCR, with one record for every CDR3 protein. The repertoire holds 50,000 or so distinct CDR3 sequences, with about 3.7% as singletons. Study results and limitations: Private repertoires in all groups were suggested, as expanded clones shared no CDR3 amino acid sequences across subjects.

Unsorted libraries were prepared from 2 million PBMCs held at -80 C. Source material: PBMCs. The chain has TRBV25-1 and TRBJ1-3; D possibly corresponds to TRBD1 (5 bases). The TCR sequence derives from a woman aged 60-75 years with multiple sclerosis. The CDR3 bases are TGTGCCAGCAGTGACCCGGGACGGGGTTCAAACACCATATATTTT. Its protein is CASSDPGRGSNTIYF.